Presented here are 13 T cell receptor beta chains from one specimen sequenced in a study of T cell repertoires in cytomegalovirus infection. TCRdb reprocessed the reads via MiXCR and lists one record per CDR3 protein. The table has approximately 600,000 distinct CDR3 sequences, roughly 42% seen once; the top ten hold about 48%. For these TCRs, the target antigens are not known. The source was cultured PBMCs, collected from culture after CMV antigen stimulation. The receptors stem from a human donor in good health (CMV status not recorded). Some clones in this sample may be carry-over from other donors' samples.

This clonotype appeared a few times. This sequence joins TRBV6-5 and TRBJ2-1; D possibly matches TRBD1 or TRBD2 (6 bases each). The CDR3 runs to 16 residues. In germline, CDR1 is MNHEY, CDR2 SVGAGI. V was trimmed by 6 bases and J by 3 bases, leaving 18 bases between them. This CDR3 is CASRRGVEGGYNEQFF. As DNA, the CDR3 is TGTGCCAGCAGACGAGGCGTGGAGGGGGGCTACAATGAGCAGTTCTTC.

The chain has TRBV11-2 and TRBJ2-7, with D perhaps matching TRBD2 (6 bases). Per the germline V gene, CDR1 is SGHAT and CDR2 is FQNNGV. This CDR3 spans 13 amino acids. Trimming left V 5 bases short and J 3 bases short, with 11 bases between. The CDR3 nucleotides are TGTGCCAGCAGCGGAGGGCTTTTCTACGAGCAGTACTTC. Its translation: CASSGGLFYEQYF.

This clonotype was seen ten or more times. The chain employs TRBV12-3 or TRBV12-4 and TRBJ2-3, with 9 bases lining up with TRBD1. V was pared by 4 bases and J by 4 bases, with 6 bases of the junction left unmatched. The CDR3 sequence is 15 residues long. CDR3 nucleotides: TGTGCCAGCAGTTGGGGGACAGGGATGGCAGATACGCAGTATTTT. This gives the protein CASSWGTGMADTQYF.

The chain employs TRBV20-1 and TRBJ1-1; D possibly corresponds to TRBD1 (5 bases). Between the trimmed V and J ends, which lost 3 bases and 7 bases, there was a span of 12 bases. The CDR3 loop spans 12 amino acids. Germline V CDR1 and CDR2: DFQATT, SNEGSKA (reference sequence). The CDR3 coding sequence is TGCAGTGCTAGGAGGCAGGGTAATGAAGCTTTCTTT. Translation gives CSARRQGNEAFF.

V is TRBV11-2 and J is TRBJ1-1; no firm D call. This CDR3 is built from 14 residues. Trimming shortened V by 5 bases and J by 3 bases, and 13 bases separated the two germline ends. CDR1 is SGHAT, CDR2 FQNNGV, per germline. This CDR3 is CASSPSLGDTEAFF. Written as DNA, the CDR3 is TGTGCCAGCAGCCCCTCGTTAGGAGACACTGAAGCTTTCTTT. Drawing the rest from reference TRBV11-2 and TRBJ1-1, the complete variable domain is EAGVAQSPRYKIIEKRQSVAFWCNPISGHATLYWYQQILGQGPKLLIQFQNNGVVDDSQLPKDRFSAERLKGVDSTLKIQPAKLEDSAVYLCASSPSLGDTEAFFGQGTRLTVV.

This clonotype was found a few times. J is TRBJ2-5 and V is TRBV9, with unresolved D. This CDR3 comprises 12 residues. Germline V gives CDR1 SGDLS, CDR2 YYNGEE. The ends were cut back, 7 bases at V and 4 bases at J, with 11 bases in the middle. The CDR3 spells CASRAEGETQYF. DNA for the CDR3: TGTGCCAGCCGGGCCGAAGGAGAGACCCAGTACTTC. The entire variable domain, with the rest obtained from reference TRBV9 and TRBJ2-5, is as follows: DSGVTQTPKHLITATGQRVTLRCSPRSGDLSVYWYQQSLDQGLQFLIQYYNGEERAKGNILERFSAQQFPDLHSELNLSSLELGDSALYFCASRAEGETQYFGPGTRLLVL.

The V gene is TRBV27, the J gene TRBJ2-2, with a weak D call TRBD1 (6 bases). V was pared by 6 bases and J by 12 bases, with 23 bases between. The CDR3 contains 15 residues. Germline V lookup: CDR1 MNHEY, CDR2 SMNVEV (reference sequence). CDR3 coding DNA: TGTGCCAGCAGAACAAACCGACAGGCCCAGGGGAAGCTGTTTTTT. Residues: CASRTNRQAQGKLFF.

This clonotype came up a few times. The genes are TRBV10-2 and TRBJ2-3, with 8 positions matching TRBD2. The CDR3 consists of 15 residues. CDR1 and CDR2 from the germline V gene are WSHSY and SAAADI. V trimming: 2 bases; J trimming: 1 base; junction bases outside the gene matches: 2. Here the CDR3 reads CASSEDGGGTDTQYF. Written as DNA, the CDR3 is TGCGCCAGCAGTGAGGACGGGGGGGGCACAGATACGCAGTATTTT.

This clonotype was detected ten times or more. The chain employs TRBV7-2 and TRBJ1-2; the D is unclear. V was cut by 1 base and J by 3 bases, with 9 bases left in between. The CDR3 has 14 amino acids. The germline CDR1 and CDR2 sequences are SGHTA and FQGNSA. The CDR3 protein is CASSLGGLDYGYTF. The CDR3 region has the DNA TGTGCCAGCAGCTTAGGAGGGTTAGACTATGGCTACACCTTC.

This clonotype was counted at least ten times. The V and J genes are TRBV5-6 and TRBJ1-5; D is unresolved. Germline CDR1 and CDR2: SGHDT and YYEEEE. The CDR3 contains 14 residues. Trimming cost V 4 bases and J 1 base, with 9 bases left between them. The CDR3 protein is CASSPAGSNQPQHF. The CDR3 nucleotides are TGTGCCAGCAGCCCCGCCGGGAGCAATCAGCCCCAGCATTTT.

The chain employs TRBV14 and TRBJ2-1, with 8 positions matching TRBD2. This CDR3 has 16 amino acids. J gave up 14 bases and V 3 bases, and 18 bases lay outside the gene matches. Germline assignment: CDR1 SGHDN and CDR2 FVKESK. CDR3 region: CASSHERGGPLRLKFF. The CDR3 nucleotides are TGTGCCAGCAGCCACGAACGGGGGGGCCCCCTCCGATTGAAGTTCTTC.

This clonotype occurred a few times. The V gene is TRBV7-2, the J gene TRBJ2-3, with D uncertain. The CDR3 contains 15 residues. Germline CDR1 is SGHTA and CDR2 is FQGNSA. V gave up 5 bases and J gave up 5 bases, with 17 bases separating them. The CDR3 coding sequence is TGTGCCAGCAGCCTTCGCACAGAGATGGGAGATACGCAGTATTTT. Its translation is CASSLRTEMGDTQYF. Supplemented by reference TRBV7-2 and TRBJ2-3, the full variable domain reads GAGVSQSPSNKVTEKGKDVELRCDPISGHTALYWYRQSLGQGLEFLIYFQGNSAPDKSGLPSDRFSAERTGGSVSTLTIQRTQQEDSAVYLCASSLRTEMGDTQYFGPGTRLTVL.

The rearrangement links TRBV29-1 to TRBJ2-1, with D perhaps matching TRBD1 or TRBD2 (5 bases each). The CDR3 sequence is 14 residues long. Trimming pared 6 bases from V and 5 bases from J, leaving 17 bases between. Germline CDR1 and CDR2: SQVTM and ANQGSEA. The CDR3 DNA sequence: TGCAGCGTCGGAGGACGCCTAGGGGACAATGAGCAGTTCTTC. It is translated as CSVGGRLGDNEQFF.